The 29 T cell receptor beta chains below come from one sample, sequenced in a study of blood T cell repertoires in COVID-19. Measured with immunoSEQ multiplex PCR; TCRdb has only the in-frame clones, and not every one. In the table there are roughly 120,000 clones, just under 85% of which are singletons. The sequencing sample was made of peripheral blood. The receptor set was obtained from a man in his 70s with active or convalescent COVID-19.

V is TRBV19 and J is TRBJ1-5; D gene uncertain. The CDR3 runs 15 residues. V gave up 0 bases and J gave up 7 bases, with 13 bases separating them. Germline loops: CDR1 LNHDA, CDR2 SQIVND (reference sequence). The CDR3 reads CASSIDFSQRQPQHF. The CDR3 DNA sequence: TGTGCCAGTAGTATAGATTTTTCCCAGCGACAGCCCCAGCATTTT. Combining the CDR3 with reference TRBV19 and TRBJ1-5 gives the whole variable domain DGGITQSPKYLFRKEGQNVTLSCEQNLNHDAMYWYRQDPGQGLRLIYYSQIVNDFQKGDIAEGYSVSREKKESFPLTVTSAQKNPTAFYLCASSIDFSQRQPQHFGDGTRLSIL.

The V call is TRBV6-5, the J call TRBJ1-2; TRBD1 agrees at 8 bases. This CDR3 region has 14 residues. V was pared by 4 bases and J by 6 bases, with 7 bases of the junction left unmatched. The germline gives CDR1 MNHEY, CDR2 SVGAGI. The CDR3 DNA reads TGTGCCAGCAGTTGGGACAGGCTATACAATGGCTACACCTTC. Amino acids: CASSWDRLYNGYTF.

The J gene is TRBJ2-3, the V gene TRBV7-6; TRBD1 matches at 7 bases. Germline V gene lookup returns CDR1 SGHVS and CDR2 FNYEAQ. V shed 5 bases and J 2 bases; nucleotides not matched to a gene: 7. The CDR3 has 15 residues. CDR3 region: CASSEEGGLTDTQYF. The CDR3, as DNA: TGTGCCAGCAGCGAAGAAGGGGGCCTCACAGATACGCAGTATTTT.

The rearrangement uses TRBV11-3 and TRBJ2-3; maybe TRBD1 (5 bases). The CDR3 length is 14 residues. Per germline, CDR1 SGHNT and CDR2 YENEEA. Trimming removed 1 base from V and 2 bases from J, with 7 bases in between. The CDR3 nucleotides read TGTGCCAGCAGCTTAGGACAGTCCACAGATACGCAGTATTTT. It yields the protein CASSLGQSTDTQYF.

The CDR3 protein is CASSYFSQGAHQPQHF. The CDR3 bases are TGTGCCAGCAGTTACTTTTCCCAGGGGGCACATCAGCCCCAGCATTTT. This rearrangement joins TRBV6-2 or TRBV6-3 to TRBJ1-5, with 8 bases identical to TRBD1. V trimming: 1 base; J trimming: 5 bases; junction bases outside the gene matches: 7. There are 16 residues in the CDR3. Germline-derived CDR1 and CDR2 are MNHEY and SVGEGT.

This rearrangement joins TRBV27 to TRBJ1-2; a weak D match, TRBD1 (6 bases). The CDR3 spans 14 residues. Trimming pared 5 bases from V and 4 bases from J, leaving 14 bases between. CDR1 is MNHEY and CDR2 is SMNVEV in the germline V gene (reference sequence). CDR3 region: CASSPRTATYGYTF. Written as DNA, the CDR3 is TGTGCCAGCAGTCCCAGGACAGCGACCTATGGCTACACCTTC.

This chain uses TRBV11-2 with TRBJ2-2; possible D gene TRBD2, 6 bases. V lost 1 base, J lost 4 bases, and 7 bases lay in between. The CDR3 runs 14 residues. In germline, CDR1 is SGHAT, CDR2 FQNNGV. CDR3 amino acids: CASSLGGVTGELFF. The CDR3 DNA is TGTGCCAGCAGCTTAGGGGGGGTCACCGGGGAGCTGTTTTTT.

This chain connects TRBV3-1 (or the pseudogene TRBV3-2) to TRBJ2-2; 8 bases agree with TRBD1. The germline CDR1 and CDR2 sequences are LGHDT and YNNKEL (reference sequence). The CDR3 extends over 14 amino acids. J was trimmed by 7 bases and V by 2 bases; bases with no gene match: 3. The CDR3 region is CASSQQGAVGELFF. CDR3 nucleotide sequence: TGTGCCAGCAGCCAACAGGGGGCAGTCGGGGAGCTGTTTTTT.

The sample holds a few counts of this clone. The J gene is TRBJ2-5, the V gene TRBV6-5; 9 bases agree with TRBD2. CDR1 and CDR2 (germline): MNHEY, SVGAGI. CDR3 length equals 15 residues. The V gene end was trimmed by 6 bases and the J gene end by 4 bases; junction bases not matched to a gene: 9. The CDR3 sequence is CASSDDLAGAETQYF. CDR3 in DNA: TGTGCCAGCAGCGATGATTTAGCGGGGGCAGAGACCCAGTACTTC.

The chain couples TRBV11-3 to TRBJ1-1; D possibly corresponds to TRBD1 (5 bases). CDR1 and CDR2 from the germline V gene are SGHNT and YENEEA. This CDR3 spans 15 amino acids. Trimming removed 5 bases from V and 1 base from J, with 14 bases in between. The CDR3: CASSPPGGRNTEAFF. CDR3 coding DNA: TGTGCCAGCAGCCCGCCGGGGGGTCGGAACACTGAAGCTTTCTTT.

The gene calls are TRBV4-2 and TRBJ1-5; D is uncertain. Trimming cost V 0 bases and J 10 bases, with 10 bases left between them. Germline lookup yields CDR1 LGHNA and CDR2 YNFKEQ. This CDR3 region has 13 residues. The CDR3 spells CASSQELRAPQHF. CDR3 DNA sequence: TGTGCCAGCAGCCAAGAGTTAAGAGCCCCCCAGCATTTT.

V gene TRBV6-5 combines with J gene TRBJ1-2; 10 bases map to TRBD1. Per germline, CDR1 MNHEY and CDR2 SVGAGI. Unmatched junction bases numbered 3, after V lost 5 bases and J lost 0 bases. The CDR3 is made up of 15 amino acids. The CDR3 DNA sequence: TGTGCCAGCAGTACCGGGACAGGGGCTAACTATGGCTACACCTTC. It codes for CASSTGTGANYGYTF.

This chain joins TRBV29-1 and TRBJ2-1; 13 positions agree with TRBD2. The V gene end was trimmed by 6 bases and the J gene end by 8 bases; junction bases not matched to a gene: 10. The CDR3 contains 15 residues. The germline CDR1 and CDR2 sequences are SQVTM and ANQGSEA. The CDR3 is CSVEGLAGSFYEQFF. The CDR3 DNA reads TGCAGCGTCGAGGGACTAGCGGGGTCTTTCTATGAGCAGTTCTTC.

This clone showed up just a few times. The gene calls are TRBV2 and TRBJ1-2; 8 nucleotides match TRBD1. The CDR3 extends over 12 amino acids. With V trimmed by 7 bases and J by 9 bases, 7 bases remained unmatched. In germline, CDR1 is SNHLY, CDR2 FYNNEI. This CDR3 reads CASIEDRVSYTF. The CDR3 DNA follows: TGTGCCAGCATAGAGGACAGGGTGAGCTACACCTTC.

This clone is a singleton in its sample. V is TRBV24-1 and J is TRBJ2-1, with TRBD2 identical over 14 bases. Germline lookup yields CDR1 KGHDR and CDR2 SFDVKD. After removal of 6 bases from V and 5 bases from J, the junction contained 8 bases not matched to a gene. The CDR3 has 17 residues. The CDR3 region is CATSPKTSGRVNNEQFF. The CDR3 DNA is TGTGCCACCAGTCCGAAGACTAGCGGGAGGGTGAACAATGAGCAGTTCTTC.

The chain uses TRBV6-1 and TRBJ1-2; 10 nucleotides align to TRBD1. The ends lost 4 bases at V and 6 bases at J; junction bases unmatched: 11. The CDR3 sequence is 16 residues long. The germline CDR1 and CDR2 sequences are MNHNS and SASEGT. For the CDR3, the DNA is TGTGCCAGCAGTGGCCTCCCCGGGACAGGGGAAGATGGCTACACCTTC. Its translation: CASSGLPGTGEDGYTF.

The rearrangement joins TRBV6-6 to TRBJ1-1, with D hard to call. Per germline, CDR1 MNHNY and CDR2 SVGAGI (reference sequence). V lost 7 bases to trimming and J lost 0 bases, with 12 bases between them. The CDR3 loop spans 14 amino acids. The CDR3 region is CASKPGELNTEAFF. Here the CDR3 DNA reads TGTGCCAGCAAACCGGGAGAATTGAACACTGAAGCTTTCTTT.

This clone appeared a single time. The chain is built from TRBV11-2 and TRBJ2-5, with 7 bases matching TRBD2. Germline CDR1 SGHAT, CDR2 FQNNGV. V dropped 4 bases and J dropped 5; count of bases not matched to a gene: 10. The CDR3 has 15 amino acids. CDR3 nucleotides: TGTGCCAGCAGCTCATGGGGGGGAGGAGGGGAGACCCAGTACTTC. As protein: CASSSWGGGGETQYF. Full variable domain (outside the CDR3, taken from reference TRBV11-2 and TRBJ2-5): EAGVAQSPRYKIIEKRQSVAFWCNPISGHATLYWYQQILGQGPKLLIQFQNNGVVDDSQLPKDRFSAERLKGVDSTLKIQPAKLEDSAVYLCASSSWGGGGETQYFGPGTRLLVL.

CDR3 loop: CASSLTREAYNEQFF. The CDR3 bases are TGTGCCAGCAGTCTAACTAGGGAGGCCTACAATGAGCAGTTCTTC. J is TRBJ2-1 and V is TRBV6-5, with D perhaps matching TRBD2 (6 bases). Germline lookup yields CDR1 MNHEY and CDR2 SVGAGI. Trimming removed 5 bases at V and 2 bases at J, with 13 bases between. The CDR3 is 15 amino acids.

The chain has TRBV19 and TRBJ2-7; a weak D match, TRBD2 (6 bases). Trimming took 4 bases from V and 0 from J, leaving 16 bases between them. The CDR3 spans 16 residues. Looked up from germline, CDR1 is LNHDA and CDR2 is SQIVND (reference sequence). The CDR3: CASSTTRQTSSYEQYF. The DNA for the CDR3 is TGTGCCAGTAGTACGACCAGACAGACTAGCTCCTACGAGCAGTACTTC.

This chain links TRBV19 with TRBJ2-7; 7 bases line up with TRBD1. The germline V gene has CDR1 LNHDA and CDR2 SQIVND (reference sequence). The J segment lost 2 bases and the V segment lost 4 bases, leaving 5 bases of the junction unmatched. CDR3 size: 14 residues. The CDR3 sequence is CASSTRQGPYEQYF. CDR3 nucleotide sequence: TGTGCCAGTAGTACTCGACAGGGCCCCTACGAGCAGTACTTC.

This CDR3 reads CASPGSMESNIQYF. In nucleotides, the CDR3 is TGTGCCAGTCCCGGGAGTATGGAATCGAACATTCAGTACTTC. V usage is TRBV6-8 and J usage is TRBJ2-4, with a tentative D call TRBD2 (6 bases). Germline CDR1 MNHGY, CDR2 SAAAGT. The V and J ends lost 9 bases and 7 bases respectively, with 19 bases between them. This CDR3 comprises 14 residues.

V is TRBV7-3 and J is TRBJ1-6; D possibly corresponds to TRBD1 (5 bases). The CDR3 length is 16 residues. CDR1 is SGHTA and CDR2 is FQGTGA in the germline V gene. V was trimmed by 1 base and J by 9 bases, leaving 16 bases between them. CDR3 coding DNA: TGTGCCAGCAGCTTAAAAGGACAAGCCCTTTCTTCACCCCTCCACTTT. Translating gives CASSLKGQALSSPLHF.

The chain links TRBV11-2 to TRBJ2-5; the match to TRBD2 covers 9 bases. J was trimmed by 3 bases and V by 0 bases; bases with no gene match: 11. The CDR3 is made up of 18 amino acids. From germline, CDR1 is SGHAT and CDR2 FQNNGV. This CDR3 reads CASSLDRPGVAGEETQYF. In DNA form, the CDR3 reads TGTGCCAGCAGCTTAGATCGTCCTGGAGTAGCGGGAGAAGAGACCCAGTACTTC.

The chain employs TRBV9 and TRBJ2-1, with 9 bases that match TRBD1. The V gene end was trimmed by 3 bases and the J gene end by 6 bases; junction bases not matched to a gene: 4. The CDR3 totals 14 residues. Germline V CDR1 and CDR2: SGDLS, YYNGEE. The CDR3 reads CASSGGDRANEQFF. The DNA for the CDR3 is TGTGCCAGCAGCGGGGGGGACAGGGCCAATGAGCAGTTCTTC.

The chain links TRBV28 to TRBJ1-2; 9 nucleotides line up with TRBD1. With 10 bases clipped from V and 5 bases from J, the junction kept 8 bases outside the gene matches. The germline CDR1 and CDR2 sequences are MDHEN and SYDVKM. The CDR3 runs to 13 residues. CDR3 region: CAIQGAKEYGYTF. DNA of the CDR3: TGTGCCATACAGGGGGCTAAAGAGTATGGCTACACCTTC.

This chain joins TRBV28 and TRBJ2-7; possibly TRBD2 for D (5 bases). In germline, CDR1 is MDHEN, CDR2 SYDVKM. V lost 5 bases, J lost 9 bases, and 14 bases lay in between. The CDR3 is 12 residues long. The CDR3: CASSLQLVAQYF. Written as DNA, the CDR3 is TGTGCCAGCAGTCTCCAACTAGTGGCGCAGTACTTC.

This chain connects TRBV6-5 to TRBJ1-4; no clear D gene. The ends were cut back, 6 bases at V and 1 base at J, with 12 bases in the middle. In germline, CDR1 is MNHEY, CDR2 SVGAGI. CDR3 length: 15 amino acids. This CDR3 reads CASSLRGRTNEKLFF. The DNA of the CDR3 is TGTGCCAGCAGCCTAAGAGGGCGAACTAATGAAAAACTGTTTTTT.

The chain combines TRBV10-3 with TRBJ2-5; 8 bases agree with TRBD2. Unmatched junction bases numbered 2, after V lost 0 bases and J lost 2 bases. The CDR3 extends over 15 amino acids. Germline V gene data show CDR1 as ENHRY and CDR2 as SYGVKD. The CDR3 spells CAISESAGGQETQYF. As DNA, the CDR3 is TGTGCCATCAGTGAGTCGGCGGGAGGTCAAGAGACCCAGTACTTC.